These T cell receptor beta chains were read from a single sample in a study of early T cells in non-severe SARS-CoV-2 infection. Via MiXCR, TCRdb re-called the 5' RACE reads, giving one row per CDR3 protein. This sample yields roughly 88,000 distinct CDR3 sequences, of which around 15% are seen a single time; 5% to 7% belongs to the top ten. The specimen sequenced was whole blood. The receptors were gathered from an adult who was a healthcare worker with PCR-confirmed SARS-CoV-2 infection or an uninfected control (not recorded which). The CDR3 runs from the conserved cysteine through the conserved F or W. The D gene is left open where the match is weak.

.,TRBJ2-5,TRBV29-1,CSVAQGQETQYF
TRBD2,TRBJ2-7,TRBV27,CASSLTGPRLAGVDEQYF
.,TRBJ2-1,TRBV28,CASKSGWGNEQFF
TRBD1,TRBJ2-7,TRBV20-1,CSARVGTGSYEQYF
.,TRBJ1-4,TRBV29-1,CSATPLATNKKLFF
.,TRBJ2-3,TRBV18,CASSLRPTDTQYF
TRBD1,TRBJ1-5,TRBV24-1,CATSDPGQGNQPQHF
.,TRBJ2-7,TRBV29-1,CSVERADYEQYF
.,TRBJ2-2,TRBV2,CASTSGTGELFF
TRBD2,TRBJ2-3,TRBV6-4,CASSDSAGGPTDTQYF
TRBD2,TRBJ2-1,TRBV20-1,CSAMGTSPNEQFF
.,TRBJ1-1,TRBV30,CAWIRGAGTEAFF
TRBD1,TRBJ1-2,TRBV4-3,CASSQDIGTGLYNGYTF
TRBD2,TRBJ2-1,TRBV27,CASSHTSGGAYNEQFF
.,TRBJ1-1,TRBV6-1,CASEGPGTNTEAFF
.,TRBJ1-6,TRBV6-2/TRBV6-3,CASRGNNSPLHF
TRBD1,TRBJ2-3,TRBV27,CASRTGGAGTDTQYF
.,TRBJ1-5,TRBV11-2,CASSLIGGQPQHF
.,TRBJ1-2,TRBV20-1,CSASPGPTPNGYTF
TRBD2,TRBJ2-3,TRBV12-3/TRBV12-4,CASTDAQTSGGTDTQYF
.,TRBJ2-5,TRBV10-3,CAIRFGGSEETQYF
TRBD2,TRBJ2-5,TRBV7-2,CASSPGGGETQYF
.,TRBJ1-2,TRBV29-1,CSVRRVSGANYGYTF
TRBD2,TRBJ2-7,TRBV19,CASTQKGLETHEQYF
.,TRBJ2-2,TRBV10-3,CAISDVGELFF
.,TRBJ1-4,TRBV10-3,CAISQGGKLFF
.,TRBJ2-5,TRBV3-1,CASSQDVAPQETQYF
TRBD2,TRBJ2-7,TRBV12-3/TRBV12-4,CASSRRGGRYEQYF
TRBD2,TRBJ2-7,TRBV5-4,CASSLDSGTAYEQYF
.,TRBJ1-1,TRBV6-2/TRBV6-3,CASSFAPVGYTEAFF
.,TRBJ1-4,TRBV20-1,CSASWAGVNEKLFF
.,TRBJ2-3,TRBV7-6,CASSVPEVQGSSNFVDTQYF
.,TRBJ1-1,TRBV3-1,CASSHGDGTVNTEAFF
TRBD2,TRBJ2-3,TRBV6-5,CASSRGGPADTQYF
TRBD1,TRBJ2-2,TRBV11-2,CASSVGTGGGGELFF